The clone carrying this T cell receptor beta chain was counted at least ten times. The antigen remains undetermined. This sample was included in a study of breast tumors, draining lymph nodes, adjacent tissues. Findings and limits, study-wide: Luminal-like breast cancer showed significantly greater tumor-nontumor repertoire similarity than basal-like breast cancer did.

The germline gives CDR1 MNHEY, CDR2 SMNVEV (reference sequence). Trimming removed 3 bases at V and 0 bases at J, with 11 bases between. This CDR3 is built from 16 residues. MiXCR, applied by TCRdb to the multiplex PCR reads, yields one record per CDR3 protein. The sample records 50,000 to 75,000 distinct CDR3 sequences, around 60% being singletons. This rearrangement joins TRBV27 to TRBJ2-2; D not resolved. The sequence derives from a female donor with breast cancer. Some clones in this sample may be carry-over from other donors' samples. The specimen was breast tumor tissue. The CDR3 is CASSLKGNTNTGELFF. CDR3 coding DNA: TGTGCCAGCAGTTTGAAGGGCAACACGAACACCGGGGAGCTGTTTTTT.